This T cell receptor beta chain stems from a study of Tregs in tolerant kidney transplant recipients. TCRdb's table, derived via immunoSEQ multiplex PCR, lists solely in-frame clones and lacks some. The table includes tens of thousands of clones, 84% detected once. CDR1 MNHNY and CDR2 SVGAGI come from the germline V gene (reference sequence). The germline V and J ends were trimmed by 5 bases and 1 base, with 14 bases remaining between them. This CDR3 region has 15 residues. This clone was seen only once. The TCR comes from a human donor in good health. The sample was CD4+ T cells from blood. V is TRBV6-6 and J is TRBJ2-5, with D possibly TRBD2 on 5 matching bases. The CDR3 nucleotides are TGTGCCAGCAGTACCTACCGAGGGTCCCAAGAGACCCAGTACTTC. This encodes CASSTYRGSQETQYF.